Below are 15 T cell receptor beta chains sequenced from a single sample in a study of cytomegalovirus exposure and HLA in healthy donors. Produced via immunoSEQ multiplex PCR; TCRdb's table is partial and in-frame only. The data hold 120,000 or so clones, with about 91% observed a single time. The sample consisted of PBMCs. The receptors come from a man between 18 and 29 years old in good health and CMV-seronegative.

This sequence joins TRBV11-2 and TRBJ2-7, with 11 bases fitting TRBD2. Germline loops: CDR1 SGHAT, CDR2 FQNNGV. With 7 bases clipped from V and 4 bases from J, the junction kept 9 bases outside the gene matches. CDR3 length: 15 residues. The CDR3 region is CASTKTRLAGYEQYF. In nucleotides, the CDR3 is TGTGCCAGCACCAAAACCCGACTAGCGGGATACGAGCAGTACTTC. Supplemented by reference TRBV11-2 and TRBJ2-7, the full variable domain reads EAGVAQSPRYKIIEKRQSVAFWCNPISGHATLYWYQQILGQGPKLLIQFQNNGVVDDSQLPKDRFSAERLKGVDSTLKIQPAKLEDSAVYLCASTKTRLAGYEQYFGPGTRLTVT.

V gene TRBV4-1 combines with J gene TRBJ1-4, with D perhaps TRBD1 (6 bases). V gave up 6 bases and J gave up 7 bases, with 15 bases separating them. The CDR3 is 14 amino acids. CDR1 is MGHRA, CDR2 YSYEKL, per germline. The CDR3 here is CASRGAAGGEKLFF. CDR3 bases: TGCGCCAGCAGGGGGGCAGCCGGAGGTGAAAAACTGTTTTTT.

The chain couples TRBV28 to TRBJ2-3; D might be TRBD1 (5 bases). V shed 2 bases and J shed 2 bases, with 14 bases lying between them. This CDR3 comprises 16 residues. Germline V lookup: CDR1 MDHEN, CDR2 SYDVKM. CDR3: CASSLAGNEATDTQYF. In DNA, the CDR3 is TGTGCCAGCAGTTTAGCAGGGAACGAGGCCACAGATACGCAGTATTTT.

The genes are TRBV25-1 and TRBJ2-1, with TRBD1 matching over 7 bases. J gave up 3 bases and V 0 bases, and 5 bases lay outside the gene matches. The CDR3 is 16 residues long. Germline-derived CDR1 and CDR2 are MGHDK and SYGVNS. The CDR3 loop reads CASSEYRGTLYNEQFF. The CDR3 nucleotides read TGTGCCAGCAGTGAATACAGGGGGACCCTCTACAATGAGCAGTTCTTC.

The V gene is TRBV28, the J gene TRBJ1-5, with 7 bases fitting TRBD1. V lost 4 bases to trimming and J lost 1 base; unmatched junction nucleotides: 1. Germline V CDR1 and CDR2: MDHEN, SYDVKM. The CDR3 loop spans 14 amino acids. CDR3 sequence reads: CASSSRGSNQPQHF. The DNA of the CDR3 is TGTGCCAGCAGTTCCAGGGGGAGCAATCAGCCCCAGCATTTT.

V and J are TRBV28 and TRBJ1-2, with D unresolved. Germline V gene sequence: CDR1 MDHEN, CDR2 SYDVKM. The ends were cut back, 2 bases at V and 5 bases at J, with 6 bases in the middle. This CDR3 comprises 12 residues. The CDR3 bases are TGTGCCAGCAGTTTAGGAGGGTATGGCTACACCTTC. The encoded protein is CASSLGGYGYTF.

The gene calls are TRBV5-1 and TRBJ1-5, with D possibly matching TRBD1 (6 bases). Trimming took 0 bases from V and 6 from J, leaving 10 bases between them. The CDR3 totals 14 residues. Germline lookup yields CDR1 SGHRS and CDR2 YFSETQ. CDR3 protein: CASSLEAGVQPQHF. CDR3 DNA sequence: TGCGCCAGCAGCTTGGAGGCAGGGGTTCAGCCCCAGCATTTT. Looking up the rest from reference TRBV5-1 and TRBJ1-5 gives the full variable domain: KAGVTQTPRYLIKTRGQQVTLSCSPISGHRSVSWYQQTPGQGLQFLFEYFSETQRNKGNFPGRFSGRQFSNSRSEMNVSTLELGDSALYLCASSLEAGVQPQHFGDGTRLSIL.

J is TRBJ2-5 and V is TRBV6-5; TRBD2 matches 13 bases. CDR1 and CDR2 (germline): MNHEY, SVGAGI. This CDR3 comprises 16 residues. With 4 bases clipped from V and 1 base from J, the junction kept 3 bases outside the gene matches. This chain's CDR3 is CASSFRLAGGQETQYF. The CDR3 nucleotides read TGTGCCAGCAGTTTTCGACTAGCGGGGGGCCAAGAGACCCAGTACTTC.

The chain employs TRBV6-1 and TRBJ2-2; D remains unclear. The CDR3 length is 15 residues. V was trimmed by 2 bases and J by 3 bases, leaving 10 bases between them. Germline V CDR1 and CDR2: MNHNS, SASEGT. CDR3: CASSEHYRDTGELFF. The CDR3 coding sequence is TGTGCCAGCAGTGAACATTACCGGGACACCGGGGAGCTGTTTTTT.

The gene calls are TRBV6-5 and TRBJ2-4; 8 nucleotides agree with TRBD2. CDR3 length equals 16 residues. After removal of 0 bases from V and 6 bases from J, the junction contained 7 bases not matched to a gene. The V gene's germline CDR1 is MNHEY and CDR2 SVGAGI. The CDR3 DNA reads as TGTGCCAGCAGTTACTCCCCTACTAGCGGTATAAACATTCAGTACTTC. It is translated as CASSYSPTSGINIQYF.

This sequence joins TRBV7-2 and TRBJ2-5; D is possibly TRBD2 (6 bases). V was cut by 5 bases and J by 7 bases, with 14 bases left in between. The germline CDR1 and CDR2 sequences are SGHTA and FQGNSA. This CDR3 spans 13 amino acids. CDR3: CASSNTGVSTQYF. DNA for the CDR3: TGTGCCAGCAGCAATACGGGAGTATCGACCCAGTACTTC.

CDR3 sequence reads: CASTEDSGYTDTQYF. The CDR3 DNA is TGTGCCAGTACTGAAGATAGCGGGTACACAGATACGCAGTATTTT. The chain has TRBV27 and TRBJ2-3, with 7 bases matching TRBD2. The trim removed 9 bases at V and 2 bases at J, leaving 11 bases unmatched. In germline, CDR1 is MNHEY, CDR2 SMNVEV (reference sequence). CDR3 length: 15 residues.

J is TRBJ2-2 and V is TRBV7-8; 14 nucleotides match TRBD2. Germline CDR1 and CDR2: SGHVS and FQNEAQ. The junction had 10 bases not matched to a gene; V was cut back by 3 bases and J by 4 bases. The CDR3 is 19 amino acids. CDR3 region: CASSFRGLAGVHFTGELFF. The CDR3 DNA is TGTGCCAGCAGCTTTAGGGGACTAGCGGGAGTCCATTTCACCGGGGAGCTGTTTTTT.

The chain employs TRBV7-6 and TRBJ2-5; 8 nucleotides line up with TRBD2. J was trimmed by 4 bases and V by 5 bases; bases with no gene match: 9. The V gene's germline CDR1 is SGHVS and CDR2 FNYEAQ. This CDR3 is built from 15 residues. The CDR3 region has the DNA TGTGCCAGCAGCCCCGGGGGGGAAACCCGAGAGACCCAGTACTTC. Translation: CASSPGGETRETQYF.

The CDR3 loop is CASSLATGTGNSPLHF. In nucleotides, the CDR3 is TGTGCCAGCAGCTTAGCGACAGGGACTGGTAATTCACCCCTCCACTTT. J is TRBJ1-6 and V is TRBV7-8; the match to TRBD1 covers 7 bases. Germline values: CDR1 SGHVS, CDR2 FQNEAQ. This CDR3 region has 16 residues. With 0 bases clipped from V and 6 bases from J, the junction kept 5 bases outside the gene matches.